This TCR beta chain derives from a study of regulatory T cells in long-lasting Graves disease. With 4 bases removed from V and 3 bases from J, the gap between germline ends came to 10 bases. The CDR3 runs to 13 residues. iRepertoire HTBI primers and Arm-PCR of CDR3 regions built TCR beta libraries. Study processing details: Identification yielded approximately 66 TRBV and 14 TRBJ segments across samples. TCRdb recomputed calls from the multiplex PCR reads with MiXCR, one row per CDR3 protein. These V and J calls derive from TCRdb rather than the authors' analysis. The sample includes roughly 500,000 distinct CDR3 sequences, 22% seen only once; the top ten take around 12%. Of note for this clonotype: The antigen remains undetermined.

Whole-study findings and limits: TCR diversity was lower in persistent than newly diagnosed Graves' disease.

The time point denotes: persistent/refractory GD, antithyroid drugs over 5 years with positive TRAb. RNA extracted from PBMCs served as the sequencing template. The sample consisted of peripheral blood mononuclear cells (PBMCs), taken when the disease was refractory, from a patient treated with antithyroid drugs. This receptor was obtained from a female donor with Graves disease. The V call is TRBV12-3 or TRBV12-4, the J call TRBJ2-7; no firm D call. CDR3 region: CASSSDTDYEQYF. The CDR3, as DNA: TGTGCCAGCAGTTCCGACACCGACTACGAGCAGTACTTC.